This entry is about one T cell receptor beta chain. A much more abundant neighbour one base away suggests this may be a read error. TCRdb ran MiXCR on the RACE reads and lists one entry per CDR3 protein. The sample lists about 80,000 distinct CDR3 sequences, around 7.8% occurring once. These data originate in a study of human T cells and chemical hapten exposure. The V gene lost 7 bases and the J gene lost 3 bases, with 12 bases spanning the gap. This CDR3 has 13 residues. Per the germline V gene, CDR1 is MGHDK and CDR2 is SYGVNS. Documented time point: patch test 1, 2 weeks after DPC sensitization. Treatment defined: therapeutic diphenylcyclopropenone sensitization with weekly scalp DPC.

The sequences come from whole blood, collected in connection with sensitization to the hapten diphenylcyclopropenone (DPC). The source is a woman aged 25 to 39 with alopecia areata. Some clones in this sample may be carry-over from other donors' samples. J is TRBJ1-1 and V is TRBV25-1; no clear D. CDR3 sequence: CASKFSGDTEAFF. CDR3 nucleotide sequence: TGTGCCAGCAAATTTTCGGGTGACACTGAAGCTTTCTTT.